Below, one T cell receptor beta chain is given with its context. No antigen is known for it. TCRdb itself ran the RT-PCR reads through MiXCR, one entry per CDR3 protein. This table holds 500,000 or so distinct CDR3 sequences, roughly 11% found once. The source of the sample is a study of response to subunit inactivated influenza vaccine. Study-wide results and caveats: Few new T cells, the authors suggested, are recruited by each seasonal influenza vaccination.

The receptor comes from a man aged 50 to 59 who received an inactivated influenza vaccine. The input for sequencing was PBMCs from blood, taken 40 to 50 days after vaccination.

The CDR3 sequence is CASSKTYRSEQYF. In DNA form, the CDR3 reads TGTGCCAGCAGTAAAACATACAGGAGCGAGCAGTACTTC. The J gene is TRBJ2-7, the V gene TRBV14; tentative D call: TRBD1 (5 bases). The CDR3 sequence is 13 residues long. The germline V gene has CDR1 SGHDN and CDR2 FVKESK. Between the trimmed V and J ends, which lost 6 bases and 6 bases, there was a span of 15 bases.